These T cell receptor beta chains were read from a single sample in a study of shared clonotypes between healthy human individuals. Profiled with immunoSEQ multiplex PCR; TCRdb holds only in-frame clones, not every one. The data contain under 2,000,000 clones, less than 95% of them singletons. Sequences were obtained from naive CD8+ T cells sorted from blood. These receptors were collected from a man aged 18 to 30 in good health. Each CDR3 is given with its conserved first and last residue. A D gene is named only where the DNA matches it firmly. Expanded clones get a size class; other rows say once, few or many, or leave the size out.

j_call v_call d_call clone_size cdr3_aa cdr3_nt
TRBJ2-1 TRBV13 . . CASSLARTIGSWNEQFF TGTGCCAGCAGCCTAGCCCGAACTATCGGGTCCTGGAATGAGCAGTTCTTC
TRBJ2-1 TRBV7-6 TRBD1 . CASSYRGTAVNNEQFF TGTGCCAGCAGCTACAGAGGGACAGCAGTAAACAATGAGCAGTTCTTC
TRBJ1-4 TRBV28 . once CASSLPGLEMANEKLFF TGTGCCAGCAGTTTACCCGGCCTCGAAATGGCAAATGAAAAACTGTTTTTT
TRBJ2-2 TRBV6-1 . . CASSGLSPAPLWELFF TGTGCCAGCAGTGGCCTGAGTCCCGCTCCACTCTGGGAGCTGTTTTTT
TRBJ1-5 TRBV7-3 . few CAKPPGPNQPQHF TGTGCCAAACCCCCGGGACCCAATCAGCCCCAGCATTTT
TRBJ2-7 TRBV2 TRBD1 . CASDRGNYEQYF TGTGCCAGCGACAGGGGAAACTACGAGCAGTACTTC
TRBJ2-4 TRBV5-6 . . CASSSALNIQYF TGTGCCAGCAGCTCGGCTTTAAACATTCAGTACTTC
TRBJ1-1 TRBV7-6 . . CASSPGWSLNTEAFF TGTGCCAGCAGCCCCGGATGGAGTTTGAACACTGAAGCTTTCTTT
TRBJ2-7 TRBV11-2 . . CASSVGGTYEQYF TGTGCCAGCAGCGTCGGGGGTACCTACGAGCAGTACTTC
TRBJ1-5 TRBV11-2 . . CASSISTDDNQPQHF TGTGCCAGCAGCATATCTACGGATGACAATCAGCCCCAGCATTTT
TRBJ2-5 TRBV2 . . CASSGDMIQEHQETQYF TGTGCCAGCAGTGGAGACATGATACAGGAGCATCAAGAGACCCAGTACTTC
TRBJ2-7 TRBV6-5 TRBD1 . CASSAGQGRYEQYF TGTGCCAGCAGTGCGGGACAGGGAAGGTACGAGCAGTACTTC
TRBJ2-3 TRBV11-3 . . CASSLASTGSGTDTQYF TGTGCCAGCAGCTTAGCCTCCACAGGGTCGGGCACAGATACGCAGTATTTT
TRBJ2-1 TRBV10-1 . once CASSEGMGTSYNEQFF TGCGCCAGCAGTGAGGGAATGGGGACGTCCTACAATGAGCAGTTCTTC
TRBJ2-7 TRBV2 . . CASMQSDSFYEQYF TGTGCCAGCATGCAATCGGACAGCTTTTACGAGCAGTACTTC
TRBJ2-7 TRBV13 TRBD2 . CASSLSGRAYEQYF TGTGCCAGCAGCCTTAGCGGGAGGGCCTACGAGCAGTACTTC
TRBJ1-1 TRBV5-1 TRBD1 once CASSRTGLNTEAFF TGCGCCAGCAGCCGGACAGGGTTGAACACTGAAGCTTTCTTT
TRBJ2-7 TRBV5-6 . . CASSLMDSYEQYF TGTGCCAGCAGCTTGATGGACTCCTACGAGCAGTACTTC
TRBJ1-2 TRBV27 . . CASSFGNNYGYTF TGTGCCAGCAGTTTTGGCAATAACTATGGCTACACCTTC
TRBJ2-4 TRBV7-8 TRBD1 . CASSLGTGEGGTKNIQYF TGTGCCAGCAGCTTAGGGACAGGGGAGGGTGGAACCAAAAACATTCAGTACTTC
TRBJ1-6 TRBV28 . . CASRTMGESSYNSPLHF TGTGCCAGCAGAACGATGGGGGAAAGCTCCTATAATTCACCCCTCCACTTT
TRBJ2-2 TRBV7-9 . . CASSHLLGPGELFF TGTGCCAGCAGCCACCTCCTCGGGCCCGGGGAGCTGTTTTTT
TRBJ1-2 TRBV5-6 . once CASKTWGNPVPNYGYTF TGTGCCAGCAAGACATGGGGGAATCCAGTTCCTAACTATGGCTACACCTTC
TRBJ1-1 TRBV6-6 . few CASSYSGGNTEAFF TGTGCCAGCAGTTACTCGGGGGGGAACACTGAAGCTTTCTTT
TRBJ2-1 TRBV7-6 . once CASSRLGNEQFF TGTGCCAGCAGTCGCCTAGGGAATGAGCAGTTCTTC
TRBJ2-1 TRBV9 TRBD2 . CASSSPRGPGGGSYEQFF TGTGCCAGCAGCTCCCCTCGCGGTCCGGGGGGGGGTTCTTATGAGCAGTTCTTC
TRBJ2-7 TRBV30 TRBD1 . CAWSADRGPEQYF TGTGCCTGGAGTGCGGACAGGGGCCCGGAGCAGTACTTC
TRBJ2-7 TRBV7-9 TRBD1 . CASTRQGAYEQYF TGTGCCAGCACCCGACAGGGGGCCTACGAGCAGTACTTC
TRBJ2-3 TRBV7-9 . . CASSPRDPRGSTDTQYF TGTGCCAGCAGCCCTCGGGACCCACGGGGCAGCACAGATACGCAGTATTTT
TRBJ2-7 TRBV7-2 . . CASSLEVSGYEQYF TGTGCCAGCAGCTTAGAGGTTAGCGGTTACGAGCAGTACTTC
TRBJ2-1 TRBV5-6 TRBD1 . CASSWGTASSYNEQFF TGTGCCAGCAGCTGGGGGACAGCGAGCTCCTACAATGAGCAGTTCTTC
TRBJ2-3 TRBV2 . . CASRPGHSTDTQYF TGTGCCAGCAGGCCGGGACACAGCACAGATACGCAGTATTTT
TRBJ2-7 TRBV11-2 . . CASSLDRTFSSYEQYF TGTGCCAGCAGCTTAGATAGGACTTTTTCCTCCTACGAGCAGTACTTC
TRBJ2-2 TRBV27 TRBD2 . CASSWGAGGTGELFF TGTGCCAGCAGTTGGGGAGCGGGAGGAACCGGGGAGCTGTTTTTT
TRBJ2-5 TRBV7-9 . . CASSQQGQETQYF TGTGCCAGCAGCCAACAGGGCCAGGAGACCCAGTACTTC
TRBJ2-7 TRBV9 . . CASSEGDYSFYEQYF TGTGCCAGCAGCGAGGGGGACTATTCCTTCTACGAGCAGTACTTC
TRBJ2-3 TRBV9 . . CASSTNADTQYF TGTGCCAGCAGCACGAATGCTGATACGCAGTATTTT
TRBJ2-1 TRBV7-2 TRBD2 . CASSQTGTSGYNEQFF TGTGCCAGCAGCCAGACTGGGACTAGCGGGTACAATGAGCAGTTCTTC
TRBJ1-3 TRBV7-2 . few CASSLGGPNTIYF TGTGCCAGCAGCTTGGGGGGGCCAAACACCATATATTTT
TRBJ1-6 TRBV15 . . CATSEEGEINSPLHF TGTGCCACCAGCGAGGAGGGGGAGATTAATTCACCCCTCCACTTT